The TCR beta chain under discussion was sequenced for a study of T cell clonality in common variable immunodeficiency. Study results and caveats: Compared with controls, CVID subjects had fewer shared TCRbeta clones. Fewer deletions and N-nucleotide insertions were reportedly seen in common variable immunodeficiency TCR beta sequences. Compared with healthy controls, CVID subjects showed increased TCRbeta clonality, mostly in about a third.

The CDR3 totals 17 residues. Germline loops: CDR1 SGHVS, CDR2 FQNEAQ. Trimming took off 0 bases at V and 0 bases at J, with 9 bases between the two ends. Equal genomic DNA amounts from CVID and control samples were sequenced. Clones were sequenced by immunoSEQ multiplex PCR, and TCRdb holds only the in-frame ones, with some missing. The sample contains 30,000 to 40,000 clones, none of them singletons. No CVID subject was ill or on immunomodulatory drugs when sampled. This clone was seen only a few times. Its target is unknown. The read comes to an end 3 residues before the CDR3 does, leaving the germline J gene to fill in the end.

The rearrangement joins TRBV7-8 to TRBJ1-6, with D possibly being TRBD1 (6 bases). Sample: peripheral blood mononuclear cells. This receptor was obtained from a human donor with common variable immunodeficiency. This CDR3 is CASSLAVGGSYNSPLHF. CDR3 DNA, as far as it was read: TGTGCCAGCAGCTTAGCAGTAGGGGGCTCCTATAATTCACCC.